The rows below give T cell receptor beta chains drawn from one sample of a study of blood T cell repertoires in COVID-19. The method was immunoSEQ multiplex PCR; TCRdb's version includes in-frame clones alone and lacks a portion of them. The table shows fewer than 250,000 clones, with over 75% occurring only once. Sequenced sample: peripheral blood. The source is a woman in her thirties or forties who had recovered from COVID-19. Both conserved end residues are part of each CDR3. The D gene is left open where the match is weak. Some rows have no size entry. The others give once, few or many, or a class for an expanded clone.

j_call v_call clone_size d_call cdr3_aa cdr3_nt
TRBJ1-2 TRBV5-1 NA NA CASSLGSDSNYGYTF TGCGCCAGCAGCTTGGGCAGCGATTCTAACTATGGCTACACCTTC
TRBJ1-6 TRBV25-1 NA TRBD1 CASSRTGRSPLHF TGTGCCAGCAGTCGGACAGGTCGCTCACCCCTCCACTTT
TRBJ1-1 TRBV18 NA TRBD1 CASSPGQGAFGGEAFF TGTGCCAGCTCACCGGGGCAGGGGGCGTTCGGAGGTGAAGCTTTCTTT
TRBJ2-7 TRBV30 NA TRBD2 CAWSLSGIIYEQYF TGTGCCTGGAGTCTTAGCGGGATAATATACGAGCAGTACTTC
TRBJ2-5 TRBV7-9 NA TRBD2 CASSSRGGKGETQYF TGTGCCAGCAGCAGCCGGGGGGGAAAGGGAGAGACCCAGTACTTC
TRBJ2-1 TRBV7-8 NA TRBD1 CASSFRQGLSNEQFF TGTGCCAGCAGCTTCCGACAGGGTTTGAGCAATGAGCAGTTCTTC
TRBJ2-1 TRBV14 once TRBD1 CASSQRGQANEQFF TGTGCCAGCAGCCAGAGGGGACAGGCCAATGAGCAGTTCTTC
TRBJ2-2 TRBV7-9 NA NA CASIKNRNTGELFF TGTGCCAGCATCAAAAACAGGAACACCGGGGAGCTGTTTTTT
TRBJ2-3 TRBV28 NA TRBD1 CASSWDRGTQYF TGTGCCAGCAGTTGGGACAGGGGAACGCAGTATTTT
TRBJ2-6 TRBV23-1 NA NA CASEGKNSSGANVLTF TGCGCCAGCGAAGGTAAAAACAGCTCTGGGGCCAACGTCCTGACTTTC
TRBJ2-3 TRBV5-4 NA TRBD2 CASSTGTSENTQYF TGTGCCAGCAGCACCGGGACTAGCGAAAATACGCAGTATTTT
TRBJ2-2 TRBV19 NA TRBD2 CASNLAGVIGELFF TGTGCCAGTAACCTAGCGGGAGTAATAGGGGAGCTGTTTTTT
TRBJ2-3 TRBV13 NA TRBD1 CASSFGTGDATGDF TGTGCCAGCAGCTTTGGGACAGGGGACGCTACCGGGGATTTT
TRBJ2-7 TRBV18 NA TRBD2 CASSPSYGLAAYEQYF TGTGCCAGCTCACCCAGCTACGGACTAGCGGCCTACGAGCAGTACTTC
TRBJ2-3 TRBV25-1 NA TRBD1 CASKWDSTQYF TGTGCCAGCAAATGGGACAGCACGCAGTATTTT
TRBJ1-2 TRBV2 NA TRBD1 CASSEPRTGQGAIPNYGYTF TGTGCCAGCAGTGAACCCCGAACGGGACAGGGGGCTATACCTAACTATGGCTACACCTTC
TRBJ1-1 TRBV3-1/TRBV3-2 NA NA CASSPRPGVNTEAFF TGTGCCAGCAGCCCAAGACCCGGGGTGAACACTGAAGCTTTCTTT
TRBJ2-2 TRBV5-4 NA NA CASSLPRGGAAGELFF TGTGCCAGCAGCTTACCTCGAGGGGGGGCCGCCGGGGAGCTGTTTTTT
TRBJ2-7 TRBV5-1 once NA CASSGSKDLSSSGIHEQYF TGCGCCAGCAGCGGAAGCAAGGATCTCTCTTCCTCCGGGATCCACGAGCAGTACTTC
TRBJ2-3 TRBV24-1 NA TRBD1 CATSDPRTGSATDTQYF TGTGCCACCAGTGATCCCCGGACAGGGTCGGCCACAGATACGCAGTATTTT
TRBJ1-2 TRBV6-5 NA NA CASSYSNRVTYGYTF TGTGCCAGCAGTTACTCGAATCGGGTTACCTATGGCTACACCTTC
TRBJ2-7 TRBV4-2 NA NA CASSPNTGTPGSYEQYF TGTGCCAGCAGCCCGAATACCGGGACTCCGGGGTCCTACGAGCAGTACTTC
TRBJ1-1 TRBV3-1/TRBV3-2 NA TRBD1 CASSRETGTGARAFF TGTGCCAGCAGCAGAGAGACGGGGACAGGGGCCCGGGCTTTCTTT
TRBJ2-1 TRBV7-2 NA TRBD2 CASSLWLAGNNNEQFF TGTGCCAGCAGCTTATGGCTAGCGGGAAATAACAATGAGCAGTTCTTC
TRBJ2-3 TRBV7-8 NA TRBD2 CASIGGPGGSDTQYF TGTGCCAGCATCGGGGGTCCGGGAGGCTCAGATACGCAGTATTTT